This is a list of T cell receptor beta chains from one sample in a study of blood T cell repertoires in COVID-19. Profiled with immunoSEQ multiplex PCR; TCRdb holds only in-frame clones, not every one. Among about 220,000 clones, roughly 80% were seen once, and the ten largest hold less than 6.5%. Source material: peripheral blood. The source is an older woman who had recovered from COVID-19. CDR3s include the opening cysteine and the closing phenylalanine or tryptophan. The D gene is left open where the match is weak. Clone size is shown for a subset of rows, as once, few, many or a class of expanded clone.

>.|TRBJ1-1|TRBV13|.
TGTGCCAGCAGCTCAGGGTCCGCTGAAGCTTTCTTT
CASSSGSAEAFF
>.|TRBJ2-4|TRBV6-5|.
TGTGCCAGCAGTTTCGGGGGGCTTGCCAAAAACATTCAGTACTTC
CASSFGGLAKNIQYF
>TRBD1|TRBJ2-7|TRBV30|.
TGTGCCTCCACCGGGACAGGGGACTCCTACGAGCAGTACTTC
CASTGTGDSYEQYF
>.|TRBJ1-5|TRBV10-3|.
TGTGCCATCAGTGAGTCCGTGGGGGGGAATCAGCCCCAGCATTTT
CAISESVGGNQPQHF
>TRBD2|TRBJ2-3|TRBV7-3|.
TGTGCCAGCAGTACTAGCGGGGGCAGCACAGATACGCAGTATTTT
CASSTSGGSTDTQYF
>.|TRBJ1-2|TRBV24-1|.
TGTGCCACCAGCTATCCCACCGCTGGACACACCTATGGCTACACCTTC
CATSYPTAGHTYGYTF
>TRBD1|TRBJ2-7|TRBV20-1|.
TGCAGTGCTAGTGCCATACAGGGGGCTGGGCACGAGCAGTACTTC
CSASAIQGAGHEQYF
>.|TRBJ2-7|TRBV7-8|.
TGTGCCAGCAGCTCCGGACTGGCCTCAATCGAGCAGTACTTC
CASSSGLASIEQYF
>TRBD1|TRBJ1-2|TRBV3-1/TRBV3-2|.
TGTGCCAGCAGCCACTGGACAGGCTATGGCTACACCTTC
CASSHWTGYGYTF
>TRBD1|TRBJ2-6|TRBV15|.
TGTGCCACCAGCAGAGGGGACAGGGGGAACTCTGGGGCCAACGTCCTGACTTTC
CATSRGDRGNSGANVLTF
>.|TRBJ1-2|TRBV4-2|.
TGTGCCAGCAGCCCCTTCGTGGGAGCGGACTCGCCATATGGCTACACCTTC
CASSPFVGADSPYGYTF
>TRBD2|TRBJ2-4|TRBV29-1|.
TGCAGCGTTGTGGTAGCGGGGGTAGCCAAAAACATTCAGTACTTC
CSVVVAGVAKNIQYF
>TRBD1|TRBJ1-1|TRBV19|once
TGTGCCAGTAGTGATGCGGGACAGGGCGGTACTAGGGCTGAAGCTTTCTTT
CASSDAGQGGTRAEAFF
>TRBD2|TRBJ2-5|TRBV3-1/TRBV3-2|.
TGTGCCAGCAGCCATAAACTAGCGGGGAGGGAGGAGACCCAGTACTTC
CASSHKLAGREETQYF
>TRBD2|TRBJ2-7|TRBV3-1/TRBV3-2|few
TGTGCCAGCAGCCAAGACACTAGCGGGCGGACCTACGAGCAGTACTTC
CASSQDTSGRTYEQYF
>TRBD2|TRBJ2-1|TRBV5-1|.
TGCGCCAGCAGCACGTCGCTAGCGGGGTATGAGCAGTTCTTC
CASSTSLAGYEQFF
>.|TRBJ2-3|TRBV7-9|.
TGTGCCAGCAGCTTAGATCATTCCACAGATACGCAGTATTTT
CASSLDHSTDTQYF
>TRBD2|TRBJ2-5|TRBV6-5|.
TGTGCCAGTCGTAGGAATAGCGGGGCCCAAGAGACCCAGTACTTC
CASRRNSGAQETQYF
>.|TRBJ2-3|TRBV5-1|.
TGCGCCAGCAGCGGCAGCACAGATACGCAGTATTTT
CASSGSTDTQYF
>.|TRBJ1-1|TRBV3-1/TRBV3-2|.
TGTGCCAGCAGCCAACGACCAGGGGATACTGAAGCTTTCTTT
CASSQRPGDTEAFF
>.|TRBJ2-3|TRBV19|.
TGTGCCACTACTACCCCCACAGATACGCAGTATTTT
CATTTPTDTQYF
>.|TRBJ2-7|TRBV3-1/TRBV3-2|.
TGTGCCAGCAGGAAGTTTGATGGCGGGGACCCCTACTTC
CASRKFDGGDPYF
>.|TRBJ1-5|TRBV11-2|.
TGTGCCAGCAGCTTTGGGGCCGTCGGTCAGCCCCAGCATTTT
CASSFGAVGQPQHF
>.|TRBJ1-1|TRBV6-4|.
TGTGCCAGCAGTCCAGGGTTCCCACGGACCACTGAAGCTTTCTTT
CASSPGFPRTTEAFF
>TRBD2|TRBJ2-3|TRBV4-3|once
TGCGCCAGCAGCTTTAGCGGGGGGGCCGGTGATACGCAGTATTTT
CASSFSGGAGDTQYF
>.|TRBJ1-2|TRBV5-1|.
TGCGCCAGCAGCCGGAGGGATGGGGGAGCTAGTACCTTC
CASSRRDGGASTF
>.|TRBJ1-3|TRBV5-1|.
TGCGCCAGCAGCACTAAACCCCAGGGGAACTCTGGAAACACCATATATTTT
CASSTKPQGNSGNTIYF